This T cell receptor (beta chain) emerged from a study of OX40 agonist ivuxolimab in advanced cancers. With regard to the full study: Ivuxolimab was an agonistic, fully human IgG2 monoclonal antibody directed against OX40 (CD134), a costimulatory receptor. Prior anti-PD-1, anti-PD-L1 or anti-CTLA-4 therapy was permitted, and checkpoint inhibitors had been received by 40% to 50% of dose-escalation patients. The paper covers the monotherapy dose-escalation part of the phase I ivuxolimab trial, which included N of about 50 patients. Partial responses occurred in three dose-escalation patients: two with cutaneous melanoma and one with hepatocellular carcinoma. Intravenous ivuxolimab was administered to patients every 2 weeks at six dose levels: 0.01, 0.1, 0.3, 1.5, 3 and 10 mg/kg. The dose-escalation cohort was roughly 80% male with a mean age of 60 years, ranging from roughly 23 to 90. The point of sequencing TCRbeta in the periphery was to test whether ivuxolimab changed TCR sequence diversity and drove clonal T-cell expansion. Of the approximately 50 dose-escalation patients, hepatocellular carcinoma was present in around 20, melanoma in around 15, renal cell carcinoma in 9 and head and neck cancer in 9. Study-wide conclusions, independent of this receptor: Clonal expansion of both CD4+ and CD8+ blood T cells was observed from baseline to week 6 at doses 0.1 to 3.0 mg/kg. After ivuxolimab, more expanded clones were found on average in CD8+ T cells than in CD4+ T cells. Low levels of normalized T-cell clonal expansion were also shown by some nonresponding patients. The antigen specificity of the clonally expanded peripheral T cells was not determined. In the 0.1-3.0 mg/kg groups, partial responders had among the lowest normalized peripheral clonal expansion, particularly in CD8+ T cells.

A remark on this clone: The antigen this receptor binds is unknown. Base qualities were left out, and no much larger clone turns up one base away.

The trial excluded patients who had a history of autoimmune disease or who were on systemic immunosuppression. In every dose cohort, peripheral blood was drawn for TCR sequencing at baseline, cycle 4 day 1, and cycle 7 day 1. The samples were drawn from a first-in-human, open-label, multicenter phase I dose-escalation trial of ivuxolimab. The trial enrolled adults with locally advanced or metastatic head and neck squamous cell, hepatocellular, melanoma or renal cell carcinoma. Before TCR sequencing, CD4+ T cells and CD8+ T cells from peripheral blood were sorted into separate populations. Measured from the cysteine to the phenylalanine, the CDR3 is 13 residues long. Only the CDR3 portion is preserved as DNA: 39 bases, with reading frame beginning at the first base. V and J are truncated by 6 bases and 0 bases respectively, leaving an intervening sequence of 6 bases. CDR1 LNHDA and CDR2 SQIVND were looked up in the germline V gene (reference sequence).

Genomic DNA was extracted from sorted cells for sequencing of the TCRbeta CDR3 region. The immunoSEQ Assay was used to sequence the TCRbeta CDR3 regions. Entries here come from immuneACCESS through TCRdb and include only in-frame sequences with V and J called. Some clones fail to appear in such tables; in the studies checked, an unresolved V gene covers under half of the shortfall, and the cause of the remainder is unknown. The sample table contains 45,000 to 50,000 clones; only one count was recorded for around nine tenths of them. The top ten clones comprise under 2.5% of the sample. Sample: CD4+ or CD8+ T cells sorted from blood, taken in a trial of the OX40 agonist ivuxolimab. This clonotype originated in an adult with an advanced solid tumor such as melanoma, head and neck, liver or kidney cancer. Recombination linked TRBV19 to TRBJ1-5, and TRBD1 may be the D gene, going by 5 matching bases. CDR3 loop: CASSRDSNQPQHF. At the DNA level, the sequence is TGTGCCAGTAGCAGGGATAGCAATCAGCCCCAGCATTTT. Outside the CDR3, residues come from the reference TRBV19 and TRBJ1-5 proteins, so the full variable domain is: DGGITQSPKYLFRKEGQNVTLSCEQNLNHDAMYWYRQDPGQGLRLIYYSQIVNDFQKGDIAEGYSVSREKKESFPLTVTSAQKNPTAFYLCASSRDSNQPQHFGDGTRLSIL.